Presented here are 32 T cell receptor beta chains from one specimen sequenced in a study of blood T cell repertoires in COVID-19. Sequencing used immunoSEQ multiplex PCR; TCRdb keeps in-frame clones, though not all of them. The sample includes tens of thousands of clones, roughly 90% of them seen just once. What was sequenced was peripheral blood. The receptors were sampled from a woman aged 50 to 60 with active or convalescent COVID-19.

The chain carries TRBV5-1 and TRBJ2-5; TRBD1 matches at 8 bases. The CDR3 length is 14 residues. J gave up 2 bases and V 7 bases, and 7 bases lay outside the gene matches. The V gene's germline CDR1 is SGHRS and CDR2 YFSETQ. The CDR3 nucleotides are TGCGCCAGCCAGGGGACAGGATATCAAGAGACCCAGTACTTC. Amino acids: CASQGTGYQETQYF.

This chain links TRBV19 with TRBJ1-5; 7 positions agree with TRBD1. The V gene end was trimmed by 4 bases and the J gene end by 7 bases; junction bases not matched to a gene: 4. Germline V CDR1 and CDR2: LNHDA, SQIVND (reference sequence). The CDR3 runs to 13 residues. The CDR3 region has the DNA TGTGCCAGTAGTACTCGACAGGGCCAGCCCCAGCATTTT. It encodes CASSTRQGQPQHF.

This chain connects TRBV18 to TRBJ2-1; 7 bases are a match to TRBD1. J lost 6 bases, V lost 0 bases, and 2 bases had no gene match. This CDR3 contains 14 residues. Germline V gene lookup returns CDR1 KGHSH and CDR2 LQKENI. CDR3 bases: TGTGCCAGCTCACCACCGGGACAGCGCAATGAGCAGTTCTTC. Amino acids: CASSPPGQRNEQFF.

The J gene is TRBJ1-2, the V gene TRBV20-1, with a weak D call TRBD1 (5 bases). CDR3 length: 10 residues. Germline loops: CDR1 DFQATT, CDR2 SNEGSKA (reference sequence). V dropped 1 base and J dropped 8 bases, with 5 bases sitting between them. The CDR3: CSARGGGYTF. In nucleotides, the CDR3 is TGCAGTGCTAGAGGGGGCGGCTACACCTTC.

CDR3 in amino acids: CASPGQGVGVGEAFF. For the CDR3, the DNA is TGTGCCAGCCCAGGACAGGGGGTTGGGGTTGGCGAAGCTTTCTTT. The rearrangement links TRBV6-5 to TRBJ1-1, with 10 bases matching TRBD1. Germline V gene lookup returns CDR1 MNHEY and CDR2 SVGAGI. V lost 8 bases, J lost 8 bases, and 14 bases stayed unmatched. The CDR3 is 15 residues long.

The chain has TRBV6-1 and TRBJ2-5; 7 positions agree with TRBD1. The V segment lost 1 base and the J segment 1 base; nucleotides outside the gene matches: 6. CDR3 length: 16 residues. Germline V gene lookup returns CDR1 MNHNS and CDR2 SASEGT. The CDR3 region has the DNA TGTGCCAGCAGTGAAGTTCGTAGGGGGCTCCAAGAGACCCAGTACTTC. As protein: CASSEVRRGLQETQYF.

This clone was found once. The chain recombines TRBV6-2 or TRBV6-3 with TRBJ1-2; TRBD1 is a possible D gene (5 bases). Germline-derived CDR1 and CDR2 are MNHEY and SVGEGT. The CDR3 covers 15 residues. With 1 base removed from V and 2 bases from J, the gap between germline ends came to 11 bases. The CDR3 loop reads CASSYWGEANYGYTF. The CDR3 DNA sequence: TGTGCCAGCAGTTACTGGGGGGAGGCCAACTATGGCTACACCTTC.

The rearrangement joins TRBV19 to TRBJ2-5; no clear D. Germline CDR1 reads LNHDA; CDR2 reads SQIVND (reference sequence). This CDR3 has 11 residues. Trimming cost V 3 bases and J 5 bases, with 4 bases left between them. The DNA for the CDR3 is TGTGCCAGTAGTATCCAGGAGACCCAGTACTTC. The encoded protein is CASSIQETQYF.

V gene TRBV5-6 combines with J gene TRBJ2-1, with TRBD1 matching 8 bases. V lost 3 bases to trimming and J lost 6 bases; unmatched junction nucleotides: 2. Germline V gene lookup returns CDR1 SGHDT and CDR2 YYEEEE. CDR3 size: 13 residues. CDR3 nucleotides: TGTGCCAGCAGCTGGACAGGGATCAATGAGCAGTTCTTC. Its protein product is CASSWTGINEQFF.

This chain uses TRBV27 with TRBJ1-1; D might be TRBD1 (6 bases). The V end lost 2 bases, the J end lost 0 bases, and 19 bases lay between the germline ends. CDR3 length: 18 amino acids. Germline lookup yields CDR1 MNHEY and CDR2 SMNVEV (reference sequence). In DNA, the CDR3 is TGTGCCAGCAGTTTAAGGCCCCTAGGACAGCAAGTGAACACTGAAGCTTTCTTT. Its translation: CASSLRPLGQQVNTEAFF.

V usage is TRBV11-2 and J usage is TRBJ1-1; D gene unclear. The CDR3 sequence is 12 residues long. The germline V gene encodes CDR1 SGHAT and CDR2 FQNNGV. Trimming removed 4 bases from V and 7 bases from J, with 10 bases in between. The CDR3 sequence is CASSSNYLEAFF. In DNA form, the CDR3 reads TGTGCCAGCAGCTCAAACTATCTTGAAGCTTTCTTT.

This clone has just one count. CDR3 DNA sequence: TGTGCCAGTAGCCTAGGATCGATAGACATTCAGTACTTC. Translating it yields CASSLGSIDIQYF. The chain recombines TRBV19 with TRBJ2-4, with unresolved D. The CDR3 extends over 13 amino acids. V lost 6 bases and J lost 8, with 14 bases in between. Germline CDR1 reads LNHDA; CDR2 reads SQIVND (reference sequence).

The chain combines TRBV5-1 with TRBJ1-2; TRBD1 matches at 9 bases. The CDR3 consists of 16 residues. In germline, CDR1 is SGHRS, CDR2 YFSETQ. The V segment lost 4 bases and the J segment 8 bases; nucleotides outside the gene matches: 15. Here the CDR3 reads CASSDRTGGVAAGYTF. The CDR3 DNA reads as TGCGCCAGCAGCGACCGAACAGGGGGCGTTGCAGCGGGCTACACCTTC. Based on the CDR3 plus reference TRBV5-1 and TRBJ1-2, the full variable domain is KAGVTQTPRYLIKTRGQQVTLSCSPISGHRSVSWYQQTPGQGLQFLFEYFSETQRNKGNFPGRFSGRQFSNSRSEMNVSTLELGDSALYLCASSDRTGGVAAGYTFGSGTRLTVV.

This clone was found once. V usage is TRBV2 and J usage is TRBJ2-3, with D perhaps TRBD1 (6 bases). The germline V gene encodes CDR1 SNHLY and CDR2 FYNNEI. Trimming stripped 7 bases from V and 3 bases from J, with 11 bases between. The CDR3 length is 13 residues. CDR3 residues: CASIGQGTDTQYF. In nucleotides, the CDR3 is TGTGCCAGCATAGGGCAGGGGACAGATACGCAGTATTTT.

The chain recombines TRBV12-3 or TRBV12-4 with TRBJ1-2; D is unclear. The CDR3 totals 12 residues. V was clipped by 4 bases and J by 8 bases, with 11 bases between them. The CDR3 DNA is TGTGCCAGCAGTTCTTCATTCTACGGCTACACCTTC. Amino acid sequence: CASSSSFYGYTF.

The CDR3 DNA reads TGTGCCAGTTCCTCGACAGGGCCCTACGAGCAGTACTTC. This gives the protein CASSSTGPYEQYF. V and J are TRBV27 and TRBJ2-7; 7 positions agree with TRBD1. Germline values: CDR1 MNHEY, CDR2 SMNVEV (reference sequence). The CDR3 spans 13 residues. V was clipped by 9 bases and J by 2 bases; unmatched bases: 7.

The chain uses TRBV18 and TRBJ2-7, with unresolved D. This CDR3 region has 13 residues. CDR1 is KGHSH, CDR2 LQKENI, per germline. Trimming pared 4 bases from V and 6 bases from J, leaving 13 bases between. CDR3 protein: CASSQISGSEQYF. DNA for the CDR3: TGTGCCAGCTCACAAATATCAGGCAGCGAGCAGTACTTC.

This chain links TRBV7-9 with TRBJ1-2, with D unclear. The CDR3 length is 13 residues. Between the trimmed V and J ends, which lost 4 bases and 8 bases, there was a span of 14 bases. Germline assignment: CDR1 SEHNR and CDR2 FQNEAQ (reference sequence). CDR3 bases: TGTGCCAGCAGCTCGGAGGCGGTTGTGGGCTACACCTTC. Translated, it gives CASSSEAVVGYTF.

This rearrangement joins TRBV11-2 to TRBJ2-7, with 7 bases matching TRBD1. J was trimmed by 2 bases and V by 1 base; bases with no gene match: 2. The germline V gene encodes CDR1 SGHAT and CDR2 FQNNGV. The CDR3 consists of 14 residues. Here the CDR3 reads CASSLGGQPYEQYF. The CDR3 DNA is TGTGCCAGCAGCTTAGGGGGACAGCCCTACGAGCAGTACTTC.

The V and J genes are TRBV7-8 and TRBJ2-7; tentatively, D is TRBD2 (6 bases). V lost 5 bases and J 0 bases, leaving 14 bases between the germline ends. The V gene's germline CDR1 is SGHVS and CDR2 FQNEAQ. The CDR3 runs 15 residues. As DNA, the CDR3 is TGTGCCAGCAGCACGGCCCGCGGGACCTCCTACGAGCAGTACTTC. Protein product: CASSTARGTSYEQYF.

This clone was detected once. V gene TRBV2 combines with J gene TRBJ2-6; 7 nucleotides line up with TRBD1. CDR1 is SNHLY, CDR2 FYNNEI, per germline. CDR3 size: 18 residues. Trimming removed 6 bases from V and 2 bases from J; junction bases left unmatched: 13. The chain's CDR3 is CASRLQGSPVPGANVLTF. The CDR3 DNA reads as TGTGCCAGCAGATTACAGGGGTCCCCCGTACCTGGGGCCAACGTCCTGACTTTC. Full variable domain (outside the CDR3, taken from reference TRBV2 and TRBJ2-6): EPEVTQTPSHQVTQMGQEVILRCVPISNHLYFYWYRQILGQKVEFLVSFYNNEISEKSEIFDDQFSVERPDGSNFTLKIRSTKLEDSAMYFCASRLQGSPVPGANVLTFGAGSRLTVL.

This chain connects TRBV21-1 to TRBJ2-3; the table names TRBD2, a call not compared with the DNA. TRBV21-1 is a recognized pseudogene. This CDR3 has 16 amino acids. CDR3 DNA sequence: TGTGCCAGCAGCAAAGTTACTAGCGGACACACAGATACGCAGTATTTT. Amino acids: CASSKVTSGHTDTQYF.

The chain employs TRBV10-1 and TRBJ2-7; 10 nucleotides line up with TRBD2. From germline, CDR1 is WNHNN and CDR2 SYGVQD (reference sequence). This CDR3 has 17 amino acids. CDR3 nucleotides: TGCCCCCCCCGCGGGGGGGAGGAGCGGGAGGGCTCCTACGAGCAGTACTTC. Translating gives CPPRGGEEREGSYEQYF.

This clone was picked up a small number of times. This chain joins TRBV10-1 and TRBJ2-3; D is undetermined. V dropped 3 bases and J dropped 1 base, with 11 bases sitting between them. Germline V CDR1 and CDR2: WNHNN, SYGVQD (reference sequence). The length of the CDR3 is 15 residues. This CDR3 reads CASSDLGEGTDTQYF. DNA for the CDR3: TGCGCCAGCAGTGATCTGGGTGAGGGCACAGATACGCAGTATTTT.

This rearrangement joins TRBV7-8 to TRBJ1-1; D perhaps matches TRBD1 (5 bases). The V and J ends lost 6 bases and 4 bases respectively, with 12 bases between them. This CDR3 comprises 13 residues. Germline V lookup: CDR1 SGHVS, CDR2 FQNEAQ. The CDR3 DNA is TGTGCCAGCAGGACGGGGGGGACCACTGAAGCTTTCTTT. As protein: CASRTGGTTEAFF.

This CDR3 is CASSPPVGTGQETQYF. The CDR3 DNA follows: TGTGCCAGCTCACCACCAGTCGGGACAGGGCAAGAGACCCAGTACTTC. This chain uses TRBV18 with TRBJ2-5, with TRBD1 identical over 9 bases. Germline CDR1 KGHSH, CDR2 LQKENI. The V and J ends lost 0 bases and 2 bases, in that order; junction bases with no gene match: 4. CDR3 length equals 16 residues.

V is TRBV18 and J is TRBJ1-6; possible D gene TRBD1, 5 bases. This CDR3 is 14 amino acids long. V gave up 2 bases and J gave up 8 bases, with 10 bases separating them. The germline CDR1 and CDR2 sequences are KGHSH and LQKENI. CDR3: CASSPLPGDSPLHF. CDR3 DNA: TGTGCCAGCTCACCATTGCCGGGGGATTCACCCCTCCACTTT.

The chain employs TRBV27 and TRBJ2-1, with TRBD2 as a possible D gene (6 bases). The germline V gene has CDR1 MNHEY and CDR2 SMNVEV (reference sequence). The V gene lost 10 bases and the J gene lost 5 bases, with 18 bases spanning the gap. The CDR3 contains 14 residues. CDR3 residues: CANPSDYTNNEQFF. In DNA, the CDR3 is TGTGCCAACCCTTCGGACTATACAAACAATGAGCAGTTCTTC.

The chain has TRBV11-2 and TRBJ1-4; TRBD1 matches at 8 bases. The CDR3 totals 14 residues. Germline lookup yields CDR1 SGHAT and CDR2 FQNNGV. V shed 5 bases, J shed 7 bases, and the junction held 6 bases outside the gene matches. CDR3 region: CASSTGQGPEKLFF. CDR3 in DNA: TGTGCCAGCAGCACTGGACAGGGACCTGAAAAACTGTTTTTT.

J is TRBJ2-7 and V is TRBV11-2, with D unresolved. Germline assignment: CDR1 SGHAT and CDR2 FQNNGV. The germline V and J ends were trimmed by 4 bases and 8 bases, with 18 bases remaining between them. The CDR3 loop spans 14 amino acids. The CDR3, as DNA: TGTGCCAGCAGCTCAGTGCCCCACGACAAGCAGCAGTACTTC. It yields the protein CASSSVPHDKQQYF.

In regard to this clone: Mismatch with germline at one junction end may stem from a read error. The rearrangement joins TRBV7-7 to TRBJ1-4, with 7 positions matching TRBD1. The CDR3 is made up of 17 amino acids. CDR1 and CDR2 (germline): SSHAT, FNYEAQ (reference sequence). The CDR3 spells CASSLVHRSSGGEKLFF. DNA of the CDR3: TGTGCTAGCAGCTTAGTCCACCGGTCATCAGGGGGTGAAAAACTGTTTTTT.

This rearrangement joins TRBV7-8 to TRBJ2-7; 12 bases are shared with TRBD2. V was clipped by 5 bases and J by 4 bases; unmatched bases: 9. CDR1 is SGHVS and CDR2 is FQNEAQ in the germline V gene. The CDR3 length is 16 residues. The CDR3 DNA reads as TGTGCCAGCAGCGTCGGACTAGCGGGAATGGGGTACGAGCAGTACTTC. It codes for CASSVGLAGMGYEQYF.